This T cell receptor (beta chain) comes out of a study of blood T cell repertoires in COVID-19. The CDR3 is 14 amino acids. Germline CDR1 and CDR2: SNHLY and FYNNEI. The ends were cut back, 1 base at V and 2 bases at J, with 7 bases in the middle. Assay: immunoSEQ multiplex PCR; the TCRdb copy retains only in-frame clones and omits some. This sample carries approximately 250,000 clones, over 75% of them seen once, and the ten largest clones take 5% to 6.5%. The receptor was isolated from a man aged 50-59 years with COVID-19, enrolled during active disease. Sequencing was carried out using peripheral blood. The rearrangement uses TRBV2 and TRBJ2-3; D unresolved. The CDR3 region has the DNA TGTGCCAGCAGTGAAGACACGCACACAGATACGCAGTATTTT. Translation: CASSEDTHTDTQYF.